The 20 T cell receptor beta chains below come from one sample, sequenced in a study of CD8 T cells in ankylosing spondylitis. Study results and caveats: Within ankylosing spondylitis blood, a TCR beta motif made up of roughly eight highly homologous variants appeared to be characteristic.

Their specific antigens are unknown. Via MiXCR, TCRdb re-called the 5' RACE reads, giving one row per CDR3 protein. The sample shows about 700,000 distinct CDR3 sequences, around a fifth of them seen only once. Input material: blood, either unsorted or a sorted T cell fraction (not recorded which). The origin of the receptors is a male donor with ankylosing spondylitis.

This clonotype came up many times. The chain uses TRBV10-3 and TRBJ2-1; D is undetermined. Germline values: CDR1 ENHRY, CDR2 SYGVKD. V was pared by 11 bases and J by 6 bases, with 17 bases between. The CDR3 has 13 residues. The CDR3 region is CACRTAAGNEQFF. The DNA of the CDR3 is TGTGCCTGCCGCACGGCAGCAGGCAATGAGCAGTTCTTC.

In its sample, this clonotype was seen many times. V usage is TRBV12-3 or TRBV12-4 and J usage is TRBJ2-3, with 13 bases identical to TRBD2. The CDR3 sequence is 16 residues long. The J segment lost 9 bases and the V segment lost 7 bases, leaving 13 bases of the junction unmatched. CDR3 nucleotide sequence: TGTGCCAGCACCTACAGGGGACTAGCGGGAAGAGACACGCAGTATTTT. Translating gives CASTYRGLAGRDTQYF.

This clonotype has only a few counts. This chain uses TRBV7-9 with TRBJ2-3; TRBD2 might be the D (6 bases). CDR1 is SEHNR and CDR2 is FQNEAQ in the germline V gene (reference sequence). The CDR3 runs 17 residues. V was pared by 1 base and J by 4 bases, with 18 bases between. This CDR3 reads CASSLGLYRESADTQYF. The CDR3 bases are TGTGCCAGCAGCTTAGGACTATATCGGGAGAGCGCAGATACGCAGTATTTT.

The genes are TRBV6-5 and TRBJ2-7; 7 bases are shared with TRBD1. CDR1 and CDR2 (germline): MNHEY, SVGAGI. V was pared by 4 bases and J by 2 bases, with 11 bases of the junction left unmatched. The CDR3 contains 16 residues. CDR3 nucleotide sequence: TGTGCCAGCAGTTTTAAACAGGGGTCATCACCCTACGAGCAGTACTTC. As protein: CASSFKQGSSPYEQYF.

This clonotype appeared once. The chain recombines TRBV20-1 with TRBJ1-4; tentatively, D is TRBD1 (5 bases). The CDR3 consists of 14 residues. Deletions cut 3 bases from V and 5 bases from J, with 13 bases between. Germline CDR1 DFQATT, CDR2 SNEGSKA (reference sequence). CDR3 protein: CSASRAGRNEKLFF. The CDR3 nucleotides read TGCAGTGCTAGCAGGGCAGGGAGAAATGAAAAACTGTTTTTT.

This chain joins TRBV9 and TRBJ1-2; maybe TRBD1 (5 bases). The CDR3 is 15 residues long. The germline CDR1 and CDR2 sequences are SGDLS and YYNGEE. The V end was cut by 2 bases, the J end by 2 bases, with 13 bases between. For the CDR3, the DNA is TGTGCCAGCAGCGTCCGGGACGAAGGGAACTATGGCTACACCTTC. It translates to CASSVRDEGNYGYTF. Filled out from reference TRBV9 and TRBJ1-2, the complete variable domain reads DSGVTQTPKHLITATGQRVTLRCSPRSGDLSVYWYQQSLDQGLQFLIQYYNGEERAKGNILERFSAQQFPDLHSELNLSSLELGDSALYFCASSVRDEGNYGYTFGSGTRLTVV.

The table lists this clonotype with a few counts. This chain connects TRBV7-3 to TRBJ1-6, with TRBD1 matching over 7 bases. The CDR3 loop spans 17 amino acids. J lost 5 bases, V lost 4 bases, and 11 bases had no gene match. CDR1 and CDR2 from the germline V gene are SGHTA and FQGTGA. DNA for the CDR3: TGTGCCAGCAGCTACCTCAGACAGGGTGCAGATAATTCACCCCTCCACTTT. Its protein is CASSYLRQGADNSPLHF.

The chain carries TRBV20-1 and TRBJ2-2; D is perhaps TRBD2 (5 bases). Trimming stripped 6 bases from V and 7 bases from J, with 15 bases between. Germline V lookup: CDR1 DFQATT, CDR2 SNEGSKA (reference sequence). The CDR3 has 13 amino acids. This chain's CDR3 is CSARRAGIGELFF. The CDR3 DNA reads TGCAGTGCACGAAGGGCGGGCATCGGGGAGCTGTTTTTT.

The V call is TRBV5-5, the J call TRBJ1-2; a weak D match, TRBD1 (5 bases). Trimming shortened V by 4 bases and J by 7 bases, and 14 bases separated the two germline ends. The germline gives CDR1 SGHKS, CDR2 YYEKEE (reference sequence). The CDR3 length is 13 residues. The CDR3, as DNA: TGTGCCAGCAGCCCCAGGGTCGAGGGTGGCTACACCTTC. It is translated as CASSPRVEGGYTF.

The chain links TRBV29-1 to TRBJ1-2; D gene ambiguous. The CDR3 has 13 residues. Germline loops: CDR1 SQVTM, CDR2 ANQGSEA. V was cut by 7 bases and J by 4 bases, with 16 bases left in between. The CDR3, as DNA: TGCAGCGCAGATCCCCCGGGCCCCTATGGCTACACCTTC. This codes for CSADPPGPYGYTF. The entire variable domain, with the rest obtained from reference TRBV29-1 and TRBJ1-2, is as follows: SAVISQKPSRDICQRGTSLTIQCQVDSQVTMMFWYRQQPGQSLTLIATANQGSEATYESGFVIDKFPISRPNLTFSTLTVSNMSPEDSSIYLCSADPPGPYGYTFGSGTRLTVV.

This clonotype was detected only a few times. The V gene is TRBV28, the J gene TRBJ2-7; TRBD1 or TRBD2 may be the D gene (5 bases each). V was pared by 7 bases and J by 2 bases, with 15 bases between. Germline loops: CDR1 MDHEN, CDR2 SYDVKM. The CDR3 length is 14 residues. The CDR3 loop reads CASTRRVGAYEQYF. CDR3 in DNA: TGTGCCAGCACCCGCCGGGTGGGGGCCTACGAGCAGTACTTC.

This clonotype was detected only a few times. CDR3 sequence (DNA): TGTGCCAGCAGCCAAGAATGGTGGGGGGCGATGAGCACAGATACGCAGTATTTT. It yields the protein CASSQEWWGAMSTDTQYF. The chain links TRBV3-1 to TRBJ2-3; possibly TRBD1 or TRBD2 for D (6 bases each). V was trimmed by 0 bases and J by 0 bases, leaving 16 bases between them. The CDR3 consists of 18 residues. Per germline, CDR1 LGHDT and CDR2 YNNKEL (reference sequence).

V gene TRBV18 combines with J gene TRBJ2-5; TRBD1 matches 8 bases. With 6 bases clipped from V and 0 bases from J, the junction kept 3 bases outside the gene matches. CDR3 length: 14 amino acids. Germline V gene data show CDR1 as KGHSH and CDR2 as LQKENI. The DNA for the CDR3 is TGTGCCAGCTCGGACAGGGCCCACCAAGAGACCCAGTACTTC. This translates into CASSDRAHQETQYF.

The table lists this clonotype with a few counts. The chain carries TRBV5-5 and TRBJ1-2; D is unclear. CDR1 is SGHKS, CDR2 YYEKEE, per germline (reference sequence). The CDR3 is 13 amino acids. Trimming took off 2 bases at V and 1 base at J, with 6 bases between the two ends. CDR3 protein: CASSFTVNYGYTF. CDR3 DNA: TGTGCCAGCAGCTTCACTGTTAACTATGGCTACACCTTC.

This clonotype was seen more than once but under ten times. The rearrangement uses TRBV4-2 and TRBJ2-7, with a weak D call TRBD1 (5 bases). The CDR3 extends over 14 amino acids. Trimming left V 3 bases short and J 2 bases short, with 11 bases between. Germline-derived CDR1 and CDR2 are LGHNA and YNFKEQ. CDR3 in DNA: TGTGCCAGCAGCCAGGCAGGGATGCCCTACGAGCAGTACTTC. It is translated as CASSQAGMPYEQYF.

The chain uses TRBV7-2 and TRBJ1-5, with D tentatively TRBD1 (6 bases). Trimming removed 7 bases from V and 6 bases from J, with 22 bases in between. This CDR3 has 16 residues. The germline gives CDR1 SGHTA, CDR2 FQGNSA. CDR3: CASTLEGVLIGQPQHF. The CDR3 DNA follows: TGTGCCAGCACATTAGAGGGGGTACTGATCGGTCAGCCCCAGCATTTT.

This clonotype turned up a few times. V is TRBV5-1 and J is TRBJ2-7, with D maybe TRBD2 (7 bases). The CDR3 has 14 residues. The V gene lost 1 base and the J gene lost 4 bases, with 12 bases spanning the gap. In germline, CDR1 is SGHRS, CDR2 YFSETQ. The CDR3 is CASSLRRGGYEQYF. For the CDR3, the DNA is TGCGCCAGCAGCTTGAGGAGGGGGGGATACGAGCAGTACTTC.

In this sample, this clonotype turned up a few times. V and J are TRBV12-3 or TRBV12-4 and TRBJ2-1, with D possibly TRBD1 on 6 matching bases. Trimming cost V 5 bases and J 8 bases, with 19 bases left between them. The CDR3 totals 15 residues. DNA of the CDR3: TGTGCCAGCAGTCCAACCGGGACACACTTCGATGAGCAGTTCTTC. Its translation: CASSPTGTHFDEQFF.

The rearrangement joins TRBV6-2 or TRBV6-3 to TRBJ1-1, with TRBD1 matching 7 bases. Trimming cost V 0 bases and J 1 base; bases outside gene matches: 2. CDR3 length equals 15 residues. The germline gives CDR1 MNHEY, CDR2 SVGEGT. Written as DNA, the CDR3 is TGTGCCAGCAGTTACTCGAAGGGGGCGAACACTGAAGCTTTCTTT. Residues: CASSYSKGANTEAFF.

In this sample, this clonotype turned up a few times. The V gene is TRBV25-1, the J gene TRBJ2-5; D is uncertain. V was clipped by 4 bases and J by 1 base, with 7 bases between them. This CDR3 has 13 residues. Germline V CDR1 and CDR2: MGHDK, SYGVNS. The CDR3 DNA is TGTGCCAGCAGTGGGCGGACCCAAGAGACCCAGTACTTC. Translation gives CASSGRTQETQYF.